This TCR beta chain was recorded in a study of T cell changes during pregnancy in multiple sclerosis. CDR1 MNHEY and CDR2 SVGAGI come from the germline V gene. Trimming stripped 0 bases from V and 2 bases from J, with 7 bases between. The CDR3 runs 15 residues. Here immunoSEQ multiplex PCR was the method, and the copy in TCRdb shows in-frame clones only, minus some. Of about 19,000 clones listed, 88% are singletons. The receptor's source is a female donor in good health, enrolled as a control in a pregnancy study. The sample was CD8+ T cells from peripheral blood mononuclear cells, taken after pregnancy. V and J are TRBV6-5 and TRBJ2-2; no firm D call. CDR3 in amino acids: CASSYSGTNTGELFF. In DNA form, the CDR3 reads TGTGCCAGCAGTTACTCGGGCACAAACACCGGGGAGCTGTTTTTT.